Listed below are T cell receptor beta chains from one sample, sequenced in a study of T cell responses to AZD1222 COVID-19 vaccine. Profiled with immunoSEQ multiplex PCR; TCRdb holds only in-frame clones, not every one. The table shows roughly 70,000 clones, with less than 85% occurring only once. The input for sequencing was peripheral blood, taken on day 0 of MenACWY control vaccination. These receptors came from an adult in good health. The CDR3 runs from the conserved cysteine through the conserved F or W. D genes are given only for firm matches. Rows may omit the clone size; those that give it use once, few, many or a size class.

>few|TRBV3-1/TRBV3-2|TRBJ1-6|TRBD1|15
CASSQSGTGWSPLHF
TGTGCCAGCAGCCAGTCCGGGACAGGGTGGTCACCCCTCCACTTT
>once|TRBV7-2|TRBJ2-7|-|14
CASSLVFGSGGQYF
TGTGCCAGCAGCTTAGTCTTCGGTAGCGGCGGGCAGTACTTC
>few|TRBV14|TRBJ2-1|-|12
CASSQDRQIQFF
TGTGCCAGCAGCCAAGACCGGCAGATCCAGTTCTTC
>-|TRBV12-3/TRBV12-4|TRBJ1-1|-|11
CASSSGTEAFF
TGTGCCAGCAGTTCAGGGACTGAAGCTTTCTTT
>-|TRBV5-6|TRBJ1-2|-|13
CASSLGGGYGYTF
TGTGCCAGCAGCTTGGGTGGGGGCTATGGCTACACCTTC
>-|TRBV7-3|TRBJ1-6|-|18
CASSSAGPKGLTNSPLHF
TGTGCCAGCAGCTCTGCCGGGCCAAAGGGGTTAACGAATTCACCCCTCCACTTT
>-|TRBV18|TRBJ1-1|TRBD1|12
CASSHRQGEAFF
TGTGCCAGCTCACACCGACAGGGTGAAGCTTTCTTT
>-|TRBV5-1|TRBJ2-3|-|14
CASSLGGFTDTQYF
TGCGCCAGCAGCTTGGGAGGGTTTACAGATACGCAGTATTTT
>-|TRBV5-6|TRBJ1-6|-|18
CASSLRGTGLIRNSPLHF
TGTGCCAGCAGCTTGCGAGGGACCGGACTAATCCGGAATTCACCCCTCCACTTT
>-|TRBV11-2|TRBJ2-1|TRBD2|12
CASSLLGGEQFF
TGTGCCAGCAGCTTATTGGGGGGGGAGCAGTTCTTC
>-|TRBV30|TRBJ2-1|TRBD2|15
CAWSAGLAGGDEQFF
TGTGCCTGGAGTGCGGGACTAGCGGGAGGGGATGAGCAGTTCTTC
>once|TRBV7-8|TRBJ1-5|TRBD1|15
CASSLAGGGNQPQHF
TGTGCCAGCAGCTTAGCAGGGGGCGGCAATCAGCCCCAGCATTTT
>-|TRBV18|TRBJ2-5|TRBD1|15
CASHTGTGPPETQYF
TGTGCCAGCCACACAGGGACAGGTCCTCCAGAGACCCAGTACTTC
>few|TRBV6-1|TRBJ1-2|-|12
CASSDRGYGYTF
TGTGCCAGCAGTGACCGGGGCTATGGCTACACCTTC
>-|TRBV21-1|TRBJ2-3|-|14
CAPRRELIGDTQYF
TGTGCTCCGCGCAGGGAGCTAATAGGGGATACGCAGTATTTT
>-|TRBV11-2|TRBJ2-5|TRBD2|13
CASSPGLAETQYF
TGTGCCAGCAGCCCTGGACTAGCCGAGACCCAGTACTTC
>-|TRBV7-2|TRBJ1-5|-|15
CASSPSTGANQPQHF
TGTGCCAGCAGCCCGTCTACGGGGGCCAATCAGCCCCAGCATTTT
>-|TRBV12-3/TRBV12-4|TRBJ1-2|-|13
CASSLDRRVGYTF
TGTGCCAGCAGTCTAGACCGCAGGGTTGGCTACACCTTC
>-|TRBV10-1|TRBJ1-3|-|17
CASSDGSETISGNTIYF
TGCGCCAGCAGTGATGGCTCGGAAACTATCTCTGGAAACACCATATATTTT
>once|TRBV13|TRBJ2-7|TRBD1|17
CASSLSGTGDPVYEQYF
TGTGCCAGCAGCCTCTCCGGGACAGGGGATCCCGTCTACGAGCAGTACTTC
>-|TRBV7-3|TRBJ1-6|-|13
CASSLGVNSPLHF
TGTGCCAGCAGCTTAGGAGTAAATTCACCCCTCCACTTT
>-|TRBV2|TRBJ1-3|-|14
CASSPRTSGNTIYF
TGTGCCAGCAGTCCTCGGACGTCAGGAAACACCATATATTTT
>-|TRBV5-1|TRBJ1-1|-|14
CASSLLGVNTEAFF
TGCGCCAGCAGCTTGCTCGGGGTGAACACTGAAGCTTTCTTT
>-|TRBV10-1|TRBJ2-5|-|15
CASSESGPGQETQYF
TGCGCCAGCAGTGAGTCGGGACCTGGACAAGAGACCCAGTACTTC
>once|TRBV11-2|TRBJ1-6|-|13
CASSLTYNSPLHF
TGTGCCAGCAGCTTAACCTATAATTCACCCCTCCACTTT
>-|TRBV7-2|TRBJ1-4|-|15
CASSLEGQGNEKLFF
TGTGCCAGCAGCTTAGAAGGCCAGGGAAATGAAAAACTGTTTTTT
>-|TRBV7-9|TRBJ1-2|-|11
CAIWEYYGYTF
TGTGCCATATGGGAATACTATGGCTACACCTTC
>-|TRBV28|TRBJ1-6|TRBD1|14
CASRSTGSNSPLHF
TGTGCCAGCAGATCGACAGGGAGCAATTCACCCCTCCACTTT
>-|TRBV30|TRBJ1-1|TRBD1|17
CAWREDRVGIMNTEAFF
TGTGCCTGGAGGGAGGACAGGGTGGGAATTATGAACACTGAAGCTTTCTTT
>-|TRBV11-2|TRBJ2-2|-|13
CASSKGRSGELFF
TGTGCCAGCAGCAAAGGGAGGTCCGGGGAGCTGTTTTTT
>-|TRBV29-1|TRBJ1-1|-|15
CSVGTVAGASTEAFF
TGCAGCGTTGGGACGGTCGCGGGGGCGAGCACTGAAGCTTTCTTT
>-|TRBV5-1|TRBJ2-3|-|15
CASSLVPGSTDTQYF
TGCGCCAGCAGCTTGGTTCCGGGAAGCACAGATACGCAGTATTTT
>once|TRBV27|TRBJ2-7|TRBD1|15
CASRGAGTGSYEQYF
TGTGCCAGCAGGGGGGCCGGGACAGGATCCTACGAGCAGTACTTC
>-|TRBV6-5|TRBJ1-5|-|15
CASTDLGLANQPQHF
TGTGCCAGCACCGACCTTGGACTGGCCAATCAGCCCCAGCATTTT
>-|TRBV5-1|TRBJ1-2|TRBD1|16
CASSLERTGPNYGYTF
TGCGCCAGCAGCTTAGAGAGGACAGGCCCCAATTATGGCTACACCTTC
>-|TRBV6-1|TRBJ2-3|-|13
CASSDTPRDTQYF
TGTGCCAGCAGTGATACACCAAGAGATACGCAGTATTTT
>few|TRBV11-2|TRBJ2-4|-|16
CASSLETQGAKNIQYF
TGTGCCAGCAGCTTAGAGACCCAGGGGGCCAAAAACATTCAGTACTTC
>-|TRBV7-2|TRBJ1-2|TRBD1|13
CASSLAPGQGKIF
TGTGCCAGCAGCTTAGCTCCGGGACAGGGCAAGATCTTC
>once|TRBV19|TRBJ2-5|-|14
CASSIYFGGETQYF
TGTGCCAGTAGTATTTATTTTGGGGGAGAGACCCAGTACTTC
>-|TRBV5-1|TRBJ2-5|-|15
CASSGSRLVWETQYF
TGCGCCAGCAGCGGCTCTCGACTAGTGTGGGAGACCCAGTACTTC
>-|TRBV9|TRBJ2-7|-|15
CASSPGPALGYEQYF
TGTGCCAGCAGCCCCGGGCCTGCATTGGGATACGAGCAGTACTTC
>-|TRBV6-5|TRBJ1-4|-|15
CASTPLGRANEKLFF
TGTGCCAGCACCCCTTTGGGTAGGGCTAATGAAAAACTGTTTTTT
>-|TRBV6-1|TRBJ2-1|TRBD2|17
CASSEAGLADSYNEQFF
TGTGCCAGCAGTGAAGCGGGGCTAGCGGACTCCTACAATGAGCAGTTCTTC
>-|TRBV19|TRBJ1-5|-|14
CASSPKRANQPQHF
TGTGCCAGTAGCCCGAAGAGGGCCAATCAGCCCCAGCATTTT
>-|TRBV4-2|TRBJ2-1|TRBD2|17
CASSQERPSGNYNEQFF
TGTGCCAGCAGCCAAGAACGCCCTAGCGGAAACTACAATGAGCAGTTCTTC
>few|TRBV15|TRBJ1-5|-|13
CATSRVGNQPQHF
TGTGCCACCAGCAGAGTGGGGAATCAGCCCCAGCATTTT
>few|TRBV30|TRBJ2-3|-|12
CAWTPGSDTQYF
TGTGCCTGGACCCCTGGGTCGGATACGCAGTATTTT